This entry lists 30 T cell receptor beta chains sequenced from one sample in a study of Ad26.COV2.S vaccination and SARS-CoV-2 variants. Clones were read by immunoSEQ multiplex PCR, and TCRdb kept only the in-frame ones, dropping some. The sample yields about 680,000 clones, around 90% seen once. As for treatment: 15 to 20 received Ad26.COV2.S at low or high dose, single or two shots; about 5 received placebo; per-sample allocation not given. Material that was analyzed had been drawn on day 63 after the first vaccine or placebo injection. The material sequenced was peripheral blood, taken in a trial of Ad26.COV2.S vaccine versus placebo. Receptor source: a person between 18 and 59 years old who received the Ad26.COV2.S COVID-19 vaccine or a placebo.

The CDR3 region is CAWEDRGFNEQYF. For the CDR3, the DNA is TGTGCCTGGGAGGACAGGGGATTCAACGAGCAGTACTTC. V gene TRBV30 combines with J gene TRBJ2-7, with TRBD1 matching 9 bases. The CDR3 covers 13 residues. V gave up 5 bases and J gave up 5 bases; unmatched junction bases: 7. Looked up from germline, CDR1 is GTSNPN and CDR2 is SVGIG (reference sequence).

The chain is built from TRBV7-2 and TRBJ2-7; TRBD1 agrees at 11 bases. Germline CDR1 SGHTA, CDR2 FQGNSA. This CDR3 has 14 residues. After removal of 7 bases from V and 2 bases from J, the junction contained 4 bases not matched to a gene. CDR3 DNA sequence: TGTGCCAGCATCCGGACAGGGGGCACCTACGAGCAGTACTTC. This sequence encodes CASIRTGGTYEQYF.

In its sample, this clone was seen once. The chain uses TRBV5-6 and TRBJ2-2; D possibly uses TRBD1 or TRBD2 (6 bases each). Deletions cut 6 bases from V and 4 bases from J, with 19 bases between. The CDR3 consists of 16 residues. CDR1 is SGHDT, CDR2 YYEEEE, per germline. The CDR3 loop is CASTLKGGAGTGELFF. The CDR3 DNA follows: TGTGCCAGCACCCTCAAGGGGGGCGCCGGCACCGGGGAGCTGTTTTTT.

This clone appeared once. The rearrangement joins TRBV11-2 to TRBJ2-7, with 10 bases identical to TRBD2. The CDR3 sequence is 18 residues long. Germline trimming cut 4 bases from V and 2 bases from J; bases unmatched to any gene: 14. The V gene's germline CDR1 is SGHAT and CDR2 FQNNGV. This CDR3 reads CASSSFTFTSGVAYEQYF. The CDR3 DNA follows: TGTGCCAGCAGCTCGTTTACCTTTACTAGCGGGGTAGCCTACGAGCAGTACTTC.

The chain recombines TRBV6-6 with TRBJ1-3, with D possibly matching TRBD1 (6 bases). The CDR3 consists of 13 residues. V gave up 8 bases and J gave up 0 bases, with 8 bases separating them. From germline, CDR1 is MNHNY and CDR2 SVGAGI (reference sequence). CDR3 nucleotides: TGTGCCAGCGAGACAGGCTCTGGAAACACCATATATTTT. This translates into CASETGSGNTIYF.

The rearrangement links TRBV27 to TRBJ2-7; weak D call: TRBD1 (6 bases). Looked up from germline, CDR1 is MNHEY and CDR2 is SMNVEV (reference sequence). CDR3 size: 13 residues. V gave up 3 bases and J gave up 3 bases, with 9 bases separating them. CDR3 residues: CASSLEGGYEQYF. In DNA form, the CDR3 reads TGTGCCAGCAGTTTGGAAGGGGGCTACGAGCAGTACTTC.

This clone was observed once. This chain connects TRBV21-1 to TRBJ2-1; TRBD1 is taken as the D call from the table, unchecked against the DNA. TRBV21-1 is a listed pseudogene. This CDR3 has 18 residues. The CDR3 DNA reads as TGTGCCAGCAGCAAATGGACCCGGATGAGACAAAGGGGTCATGAGCAGTTCTTC. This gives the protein CASSKWTRMRQRGHEQFF.

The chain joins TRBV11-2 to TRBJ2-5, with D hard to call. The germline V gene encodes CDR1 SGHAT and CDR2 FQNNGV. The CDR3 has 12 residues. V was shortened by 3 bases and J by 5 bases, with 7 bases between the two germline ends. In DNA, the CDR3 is TGTGCCAGCAGCTTTCCTACGGAGACCCAGTACTTC. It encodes CASSFPTETQYF.

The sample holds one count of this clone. The CDR3 sequence is CASSNVAGGQMAQYF. CDR3 DNA sequence: TGCGCCAGCAGCAACGTAGCGGGAGGGCAGATGGCGCAGTATTTT. The V call is TRBV5-1, the J call TRBJ2-3, with 11 bases that match TRBD2. After removal of 4 bases from V and 10 bases from J, the junction contained 11 bases not matched to a gene. The CDR3 has 15 amino acids. Germline V lookup: CDR1 SGHRS, CDR2 YFSETQ.

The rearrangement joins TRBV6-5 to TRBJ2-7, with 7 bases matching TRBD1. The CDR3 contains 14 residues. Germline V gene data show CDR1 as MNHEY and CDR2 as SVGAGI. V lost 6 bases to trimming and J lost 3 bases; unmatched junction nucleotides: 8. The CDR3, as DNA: TGTGCCAGCAGCAGGGACAGTCACCTCTACGAGCAGTACTTC. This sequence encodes CASSRDSHLYEQYF.

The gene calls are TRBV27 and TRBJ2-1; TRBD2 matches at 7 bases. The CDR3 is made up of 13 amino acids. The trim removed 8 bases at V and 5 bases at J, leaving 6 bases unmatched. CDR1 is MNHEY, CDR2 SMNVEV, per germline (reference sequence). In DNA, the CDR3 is TGTGCCAGCCAACCGGGAGGCCACAATGAGCAGTTCTTC. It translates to CASQPGGHNEQFF.

The DNA for the CDR3 is TGTGCCATCAGTGAGTCGGCAGGGCTCAACACCGGGGAGCTGTTTTTT. Translated, it gives CAISESAGLNTGELFF. The chain combines TRBV10-3 with TRBJ2-2; possible D gene TRBD1, 5 bases. The CDR3 consists of 16 residues. Germline V gives CDR1 ENHRY, CDR2 SYGVKD. V was clipped by 0 bases and J by 2 bases, with 10 bases between them.

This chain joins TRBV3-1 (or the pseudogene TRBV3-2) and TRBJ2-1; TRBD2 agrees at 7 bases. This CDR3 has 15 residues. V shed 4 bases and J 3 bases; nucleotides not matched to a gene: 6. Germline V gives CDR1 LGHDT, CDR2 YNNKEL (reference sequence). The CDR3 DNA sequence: TGTGCCAGCAGCCGGGCCGGGGGGAGCTACAATGAGCAGTTCTTC. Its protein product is CASSRAGGSYNEQFF.

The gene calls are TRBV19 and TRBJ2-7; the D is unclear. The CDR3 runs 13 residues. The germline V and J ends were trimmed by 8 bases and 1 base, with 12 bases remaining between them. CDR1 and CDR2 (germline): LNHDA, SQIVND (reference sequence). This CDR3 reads CASSMATSYEQYF. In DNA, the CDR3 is TGTGCCAGTTCGATGGCAACTTCCTACGAGCAGTACTTC.

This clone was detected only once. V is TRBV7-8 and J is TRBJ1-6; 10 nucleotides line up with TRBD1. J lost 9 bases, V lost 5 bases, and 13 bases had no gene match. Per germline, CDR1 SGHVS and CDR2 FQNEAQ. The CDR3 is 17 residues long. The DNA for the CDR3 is TGTGCCAGCAGCCGACCCGACACCGGGACAGGGGCTTCACCCCTCCACTTT. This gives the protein CASSRPDTGTGASPLHF.

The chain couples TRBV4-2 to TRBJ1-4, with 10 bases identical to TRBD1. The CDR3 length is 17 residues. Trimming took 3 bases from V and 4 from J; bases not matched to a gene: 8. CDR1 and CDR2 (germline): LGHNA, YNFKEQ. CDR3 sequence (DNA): TGTGCCAGCAGCCAGGCCCGGACAGGGGGAATTAATGAAAAACTGTTTTTT. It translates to CASSQARTGGINEKLFF.

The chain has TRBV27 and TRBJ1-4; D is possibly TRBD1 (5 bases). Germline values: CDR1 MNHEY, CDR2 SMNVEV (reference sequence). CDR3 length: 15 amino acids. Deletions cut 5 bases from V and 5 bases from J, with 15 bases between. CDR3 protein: CASSPGGRRNEKLFF. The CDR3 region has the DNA TGTGCCAGCAGTCCGGGGGGACGGAGAAATGAAAAACTGTTTTTT.

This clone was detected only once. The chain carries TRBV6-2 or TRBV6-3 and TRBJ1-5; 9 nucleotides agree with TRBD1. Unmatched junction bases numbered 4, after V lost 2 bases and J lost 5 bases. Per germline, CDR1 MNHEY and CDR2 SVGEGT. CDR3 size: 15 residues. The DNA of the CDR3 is TGTGCCAGCAGTTACCTGGACAGGGGAGATCAGCCCCAGCATTTT. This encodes CASSYLDRGDQPQHF.

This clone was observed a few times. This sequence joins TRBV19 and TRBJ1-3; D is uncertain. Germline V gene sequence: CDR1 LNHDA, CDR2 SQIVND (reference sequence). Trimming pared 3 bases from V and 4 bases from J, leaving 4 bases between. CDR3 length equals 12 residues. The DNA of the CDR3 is TGTGCCAGTAGTATGGAGGGAAACACCATATATTTT. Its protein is CASSMEGNTIYF. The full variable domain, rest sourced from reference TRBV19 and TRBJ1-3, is DGGITQSPKYLFRKEGQNVTLSCEQNLNHDAMYWYRQDPGQGLRLIYYSQIVNDFQKGDIAEGYSVSREKKESFPLTVTSAQKNPTAFYLCASSMEGNTIYFGEGSWLTVV.

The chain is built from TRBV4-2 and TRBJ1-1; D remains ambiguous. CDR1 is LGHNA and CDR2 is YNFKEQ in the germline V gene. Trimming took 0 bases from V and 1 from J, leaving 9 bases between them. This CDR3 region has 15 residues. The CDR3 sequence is CASSQENSQNTEAFF. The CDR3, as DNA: TGTGCCAGCAGCCAAGAAAACAGTCAGAACACTGAAGCTTTCTTT.

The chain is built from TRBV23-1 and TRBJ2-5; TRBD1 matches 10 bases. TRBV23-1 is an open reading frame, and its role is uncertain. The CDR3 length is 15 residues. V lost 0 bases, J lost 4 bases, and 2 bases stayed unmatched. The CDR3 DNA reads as TGCGCCAGCAGTCAATCGTGGACAGGGGGAGAGACCCAGTACTTC. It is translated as CASSQSWTGGETQYF.

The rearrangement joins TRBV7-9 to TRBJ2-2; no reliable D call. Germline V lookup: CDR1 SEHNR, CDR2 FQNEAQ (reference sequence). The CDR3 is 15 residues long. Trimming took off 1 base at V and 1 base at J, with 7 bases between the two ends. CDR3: CASSLGLGNTGELFF. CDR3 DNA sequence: TGTGCCAGCAGCTTAGGGCTTGGGAACACCGGGGAGCTGTTTTTT.

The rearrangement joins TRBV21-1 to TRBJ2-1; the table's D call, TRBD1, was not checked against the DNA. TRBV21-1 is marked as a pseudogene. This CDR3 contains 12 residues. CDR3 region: CASRGQGDEQFF. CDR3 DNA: TGTGCCAGCAGAGGACAGGGAGATGAGCAGTTCTTC.

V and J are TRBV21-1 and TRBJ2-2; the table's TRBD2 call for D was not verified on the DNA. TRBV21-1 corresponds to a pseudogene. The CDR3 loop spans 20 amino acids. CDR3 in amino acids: CASSKAPGLAGGPGTGELFF. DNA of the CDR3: TGTGCCAGCAGCAAAGCTCCTGGACTAGCGGGGGGGCCGGGCACCGGGGAGCTGTTTTTT.

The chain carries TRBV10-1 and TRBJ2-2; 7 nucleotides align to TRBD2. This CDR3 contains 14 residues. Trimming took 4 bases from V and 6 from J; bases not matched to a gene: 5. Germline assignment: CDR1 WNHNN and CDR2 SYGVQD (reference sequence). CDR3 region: CASSVRGVAGELFF. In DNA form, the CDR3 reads TGCGCCAGCAGTGTCCGGGGGGTAGCCGGGGAGCTGTTTTTT.

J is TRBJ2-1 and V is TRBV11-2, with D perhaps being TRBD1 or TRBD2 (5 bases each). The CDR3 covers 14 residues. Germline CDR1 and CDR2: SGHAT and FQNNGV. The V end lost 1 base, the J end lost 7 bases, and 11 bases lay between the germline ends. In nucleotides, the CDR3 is TGTGCCAGCAGCTTAGTGGTAGGGGAGAATGAGCAGTTCTTC. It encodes CASSLVVGENEQFF.

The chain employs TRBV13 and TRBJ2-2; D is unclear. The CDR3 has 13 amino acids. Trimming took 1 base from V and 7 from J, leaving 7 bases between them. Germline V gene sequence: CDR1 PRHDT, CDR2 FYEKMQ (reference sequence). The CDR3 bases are TGTGCCAGCAGCTTAGACATTAGCGGGGAGCTGTTTTTT. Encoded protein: CASSLDISGELFF.

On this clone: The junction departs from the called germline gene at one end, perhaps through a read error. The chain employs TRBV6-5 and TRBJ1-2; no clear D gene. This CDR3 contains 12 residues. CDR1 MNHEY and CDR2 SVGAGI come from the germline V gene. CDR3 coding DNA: TGTGCCAGCAGTCTCCCCCCCCTGCCGAGATCCTTC. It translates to CASSLPPLPRSF.

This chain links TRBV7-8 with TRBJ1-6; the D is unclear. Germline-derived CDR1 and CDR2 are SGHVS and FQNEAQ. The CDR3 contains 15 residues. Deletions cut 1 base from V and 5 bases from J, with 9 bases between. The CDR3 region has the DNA TGTGCCAGCAGCTTAGTACTGGCGGATAATTCACCCCTCCACTTT. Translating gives CASSLVLADNSPLHF.

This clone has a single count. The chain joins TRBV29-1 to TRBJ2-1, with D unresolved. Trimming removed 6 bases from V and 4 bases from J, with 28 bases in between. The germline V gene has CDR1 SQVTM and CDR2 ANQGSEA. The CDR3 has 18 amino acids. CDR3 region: CSVARHRTSGGPYNEQFF. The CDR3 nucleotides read TGCAGCGTGGCAAGACATCGGACCTCTGGTGGCCCGTACAATGAGCAGTTCTTC.